This T cell receptor (beta chain) was obtained from a study of neurological immune-mediated disorders. Background on the study: Of the 34 patients who had multiple sclerosis, about 30 had the relapsing-remitting form and 3 had the secondary progressive form. Study results and caveats: Because no CDR3 amino acid sequences were shared across subjects by expanded clones, private repertoires were suggested in all groups. The multiple sclerosis repertoire cluster showed no association with any clinical or MRI feature. The authors stated that larger cohorts are needed.

This clonotype came up many times. Its antigen is as yet unknown. One end of the junction fails to match germline, which may point to a read error. From germline, CDR1 is SGHRS and CDR2 YFSETQ. CDR3 length: 13 residues. The cDNA was generated by 5'RACE with 10-nucleotide random UMIs. TCRdb fed the 5' RACE reads into MiXCR, producing one record per CDR3 protein. The profile shows about 62,000 distinct CDR3 sequences, less than 6% of them singletons. The chain combines TRBV5-1 with TRBJ1-5; D remains unclear. The specimen sequenced was PBMCs. This clonotype was obtained from a woman in her fifties or sixties with multiple sclerosis. For the CDR3, the DNA is TGCGCCAGCAGCTTGGGGCCCCAACAGCCCCAGAATTTT. Protein product: CASSLGPQQPQNF. Looking up the rest from reference TRBV5-1 and TRBJ1-5 gives the full variable domain: KAGVTQTPRYLIKTRGQQVTLSCSPISGHRSVSWYQQTPGQGLQFLFEYFSETQRNKGNFPGRFSGRQFSNSRSEMNVSTLELGDSALYLCASSLGPQQPQNFGDGTRLSIL.